One sample yielded the 29 T cell receptor beta chains listed below, sequenced in a study of cytomegalovirus exposure and HLA in healthy donors. The PCR ran on 60 Vbeta and 13 Jbeta primers. Measured with immunoSEQ multiplex PCR; TCRdb has only the in-frame clones, and not every one. The sample records about 180,000 clones, approximately 80% being singletons. What was sequenced was PBMCs. The receptor source for this set is a boy under 10 years old in good health and CMV-seronegative.

The V and J genes are TRBV9 and TRBJ2-7, with D maybe TRBD1 (5 bases). The CDR3 totals 13 residues. The germline V and J ends were trimmed by 4 bases and 3 bases, with 11 bases remaining between them. Per germline, CDR1 SGDLS and CDR2 YYNGEE. The CDR3 spells CASSQGPDYEQYF. The CDR3, as DNA: TGTGCCAGCAGCCAGGGCCCTGACTACGAGCAGTACTTC.

The chain links TRBV18 to TRBJ2-7, with D possibly TRBD1 on 6 matching bases. The V end lost 3 bases, the J end lost 2 bases, and 17 bases lay between the germline ends. The CDR3 spans 16 residues. Germline V gene data show CDR1 as KGHSH and CDR2 as LQKENI. The CDR3 reads CASSPRSGDPTYEQYF. Written as DNA, the CDR3 is TGTGCCAGCTCACCGCGTTCAGGGGACCCCACCTACGAGCAGTACTTC.

The chain recombines TRBV4-2 with TRBJ2-1, with D perhaps TRBD2 (5 bases). V lost 0 bases and J 4 bases, leaving 13 bases between the germline ends. CDR1 is LGHNA, CDR2 YNFKEQ, per germline. There are 16 residues in the CDR3. CDR3 bases: TGTGCCAGCAGCCAAGAGGAGGCAGCACTATACAATGAGCAGTTCTTC. Its translation is CASSQEEAALYNEQFF.

The chain carries TRBV29-1 and TRBJ2-2; D unresolved. V lost 5 bases and J 3 bases, leaving 13 bases between the germline ends. Germline CDR1 and CDR2: SQVTM and ANQGSEA. This CDR3 is built from 14 residues. Here the CDR3 reads CSVRGNGYTGELFF. The CDR3 coding sequence is TGCAGCGTTCGAGGCAACGGGTACACCGGGGAGCTGTTTTTT.

This chain links TRBV14 with TRBJ2-5, with 10 bases identical to TRBD2. The ends lost 3 bases at V and 4 bases at J; junction bases unmatched: 5. The CDR3 sequence is 15 residues long. Per germline, CDR1 SGHDN and CDR2 FVKESK. This CDR3 reads CASSQDRTSGETQYF. CDR3 DNA: TGTGCCAGCAGCCAGGATCGGACTAGCGGAGAGACCCAGTACTTC.

The rearrangement joins TRBV6-6 to TRBJ2-3; D not resolved. This CDR3 spans 16 amino acids. The germline CDR1 and CDR2 sequences are MNHNY and SVGAGI (reference sequence). V gave up 3 bases and J gave up 0 bases, with 13 bases separating them. CDR3 region: CASSYPTRSSTDTQYF. CDR3 nucleotide sequence: TGTGCCAGCAGTTATCCGACAAGGTCTAGCACAGATACGCAGTATTTT.

This clone came up once. This chain connects TRBV6-6 to TRBJ2-2; 13 positions match TRBD2. Germline V gene data show CDR1 as MNHNY and CDR2 as SVGAGI (reference sequence). V was clipped by 5 bases and J by 8 bases; unmatched bases: 5. The CDR3 consists of 15 residues. CDR3 DNA sequence: TGTGCCAGCAGTGGACTAGCGGGAGACGTGGGGGAGCTGTTTTTT. This codes for CASSGLAGDVGELFF.

This sequence joins TRBV2 and TRBJ2-1; D unclear. Trimming removed 8 bases at V and 15 bases at J, with 17 bases between. Germline loops: CDR1 SNHLY, CDR2 FYNNEI. This CDR3 is built from 11 residues. CDR3 bases: TGTGCCAGCGGTCGGAATTCAGGATGGTTCTTC. This translates into CASGRNSGWFF.

This chain links TRBV30 with TRBJ2-3; TRBD2 agrees at 10 bases. Germline lookup yields CDR1 GTSNPN and CDR2 SVGIG (reference sequence). This CDR3 comprises 14 residues. V shed 2 bases and J 2 bases; nucleotides not matched to a gene: 1. The CDR3 here is CAWSLAGVTDTQYF. The DNA for the CDR3 is TGTGCCTGGAGTCTAGCGGGAGTCACAGATACGCAGTATTTT.

This clone was seen only a few times. The genes are TRBV9 and TRBJ2-7; 9 nucleotides line up with TRBD2. The V segment lost 4 bases and the J segment 0 bases; nucleotides outside the gene matches: 5. CDR1 SGDLS and CDR2 YYNGEE come from the germline V gene. The CDR3 contains 15 residues. Written as DNA, the CDR3 is TGTGCCAGCAGCCCCGTTAGCGGGAGCTCCTACGAGCAGTACTTC. Protein product: CASSPVSGSSYEQYF.

The rearrangement joins TRBV7-9 to TRBJ2-2, with 7 bases fitting TRBD1. Germline V CDR1 and CDR2: SEHNR, FQNEAQ (reference sequence). The J segment lost 2 bases and the V segment lost 5 bases, leaving 5 bases of the junction unmatched. The CDR3 runs to 15 residues. CDR3 protein: CASSPRGTNTGELFF. The CDR3 DNA is TGTGCCAGCAGCCCCAGGGGGACCAACACCGGGGAGCTGTTTTTT.

The chain recombines TRBV14 with TRBJ2-3; 8 bases match TRBD2. Germline V CDR1 and CDR2: SGHDN, FVKESK. With V trimmed by 5 bases and J by 2 bases, 12 bases remained unmatched. CDR3 size: 17 residues. The CDR3 sequence: CASSLHPAGGTTDTQYF. CDR3 coding DNA: TGTGCCAGCAGCTTACACCCCGCGGGGGGAACCACAGATACGCAGTATTTT.

The gene calls are TRBV4-3 and TRBJ2-3; 16 nucleotides align to TRBD2. Germline loops: CDR1 LGHNA, CDR2 YSLEER. V trimming: 5 bases; J trimming: 4 bases; junction bases outside the gene matches: 3. The CDR3 covers 16 residues. This CDR3 is CASSSGLAGGSDTQYF. CDR3 DNA sequence: TGCGCCAGCAGCTCGGGACTAGCGGGGGGGTCAGATACGCAGTATTTT.

The CDR3 loop is CASSLGFQITYEQYF. In DNA form, the CDR3 reads TGCGCCAGCAGCTTGGGGTTCCAGATTACCTACGAGCAGTACTTC. V gene TRBV5-1 combines with J gene TRBJ2-7; D not certain. The CDR3 extends over 15 amino acids. Germline CDR1 is SGHRS and CDR2 is YFSETQ. The V gene lost 0 bases and the J gene lost 2 bases, with 12 bases spanning the gap.

The gene calls are TRBV30 and TRBJ2-7; weak D call: TRBD1 (6 bases). The ends were cut back, 0 bases at V and 0 bases at J, with 6 bases in the middle. The CDR3 sequence is 13 residues long. Germline V lookup: CDR1 GTSNPN, CDR2 SVGIG (reference sequence). The chain's CDR3 is CAWSVGGSYEQYF. The CDR3, as DNA: TGTGCCTGGAGTGTAGGGGGCTCCTACGAGCAGTACTTC.

The V gene is TRBV9, the J gene TRBJ2-5, with D maybe TRBD2 (5 bases). CDR3 length equals 13 residues. V gave up 0 bases and J gave up 10 bases, with 13 bases separating them. Per germline, CDR1 SGDLS and CDR2 YYNGEE. The CDR3 is CASSVDDYTIQYF. Here the CDR3 DNA reads TGTGCCAGCAGCGTAGACGACTATACCATCCAGTACTTC.

The V call is TRBV27, the J call TRBJ2-1, with D tentatively TRBD2 (5 bases). V was shortened by 6 bases and J by 0 bases, with 15 bases between the two germline ends. Germline CDR1 is MNHEY and CDR2 is SMNVEV (reference sequence). CDR3 size: 16 residues. For the CDR3, the DNA is TGTGCCAGCAGCCTTGAGCGGTCTAGCTCCTACAATGAGCAGTTCTTC. Translation: CASSLERSSSYNEQFF.

The chain uses TRBV5-1 and TRBJ1-2; 8 bases line up with TRBD1. J was trimmed by 6 bases and V by 4 bases; bases with no gene match: 11. Per the germline V gene, CDR1 is SGHRS and CDR2 is YFSETQ. CDR3 length: 15 amino acids. CDR3 protein: CASSPGQGRGHGYTF. CDR3 DNA sequence: TGCGCCAGCAGCCCAGGACAGGGTCGCGGGCATGGCTACACCTTC.

The chain is built from TRBV7-9 and TRBJ2-3; 10 bases align to TRBD2. CDR1 is SEHNR and CDR2 is FQNEAQ in the germline V gene (reference sequence). The CDR3 spans 16 residues. V was pared by 5 bases and J by 3 bases, with 8 bases of the junction left unmatched. CDR3 nucleotide sequence: TGTGCCAGCAGCCCCTGGACTAGCGGAGGAACAGATACGCAGTATTTT. Protein: CASSPWTSGGTDTQYF.

The rearrangement links TRBV11-2 to TRBJ1-2; D is uncertain. The V gene lost 2 bases and the J gene lost 0 bases, with 10 bases spanning the gap. This CDR3 contains 15 residues. Germline loops: CDR1 SGHAT, CDR2 FQNNGV. The CDR3 loop reads CASSLFNVANYGYTF. In DNA, the CDR3 is TGTGCCAGCAGCTTATTCAATGTAGCTAACTATGGCTACACCTTC.

J is TRBJ2-3 and V is TRBV27, with D unresolved. CDR3 size: 17 residues. V lost 0 bases and J 4 bases, leaving 17 bases between the germline ends. Germline CDR1 reads MNHEY; CDR2 reads SMNVEV (reference sequence). The DNA for the CDR3 is TGTGCCAGCAGTTTATCCTCGGCGTCTGTGAGGCCAGATACGCAGTATTTT. This sequence encodes CASSLSSASVRPDTQYF.

The V and J genes are TRBV27 and TRBJ2-1, with 8 bases aligning to TRBD1. The germline V gene encodes CDR1 MNHEY and CDR2 SMNVEV (reference sequence). The V gene end was trimmed by 1 base and the J gene end by 6 bases; junction bases not matched to a gene: 14. This CDR3 has 18 amino acids. For the CDR3, the DNA is TGTGCCAGCAGTTTATACCTCACTACAGGGGGGTACGGCAATGAGCAGTTCTTC. Translating gives CASSLYLTTGGYGNEQFF.

This sequence joins TRBV5-5 and TRBJ1-5, with 7 bases lining up with TRBD1. This CDR3 has 15 amino acids. The V gene end was trimmed by 2 bases and the J gene end by 5 bases; junction bases not matched to a gene: 7. CDR1 and CDR2 from the germline V gene are SGHKS and YYEKEE (reference sequence). CDR3 in DNA: TGTGCCAGCAGCTTCTGGCAGGGGGTGGATCAGCCCCAGCATTTT. It encodes CASSFWQGVDQPQHF.

Written as DNA, the CDR3 is TGTGCCAGCAGCCTCATATGGGGAGGGGAGATTTCGGGAGAGACCAATGAGCAGTTCTTC. It codes for CASSLIWGGEISGETNEQFF. V and J are TRBV7-8 and TRBJ2-1; 7 positions match TRBD2. Per the germline V gene, CDR1 is SGHVS and CDR2 is FQNEAQ. This CDR3 region has 20 residues. V shed 5 bases, J shed 6 bases, and the junction held 25 bases outside the gene matches.

The rearrangement links TRBV7-6 to TRBJ1-2, with TRBD1 matching over 8 bases. The CDR3 runs 13 residues. V was pared by 5 bases and J by 4 bases, with 3 bases of the junction left unmatched. From germline, CDR1 is SGHVS and CDR2 FNYEAQ. The CDR3 reads CASSPGTGYGYTF. CDR3 DNA sequence: TGTGCCAGCAGCCCAGGGACAGGCTATGGCTACACCTTC.

The V and J genes are TRBV6-1 and TRBJ1-5; the D gene is possibly TRBD1 (5 bases). Trimming took off 0 bases at V and 7 bases at J, with 13 bases between the two ends. Germline CDR1 reads MNHNS; CDR2 reads SASEGT. This CDR3 spans 15 amino acids. The CDR3 region has the DNA TGTGCCAGCAGTGAAGCCCCTTTAGCAGGGCAGCCCCAGCATTTT. Translation gives CASSEAPLAGQPQHF.

This clone was counted only a few times. This chain connects TRBV9 to TRBJ2-5, with D perhaps matching TRBD1 (5 bases). The CDR3 contains 15 residues. Germline V gene lookup returns CDR1 SGDLS and CDR2 YYNGEE. V was cut by 3 bases and J by 4 bases, with 16 bases left in between. The CDR3 nucleotides read TGTGCCAGCAGCGAAACAGGCCTAGATGCAGAGACCCAGTACTTC. Translating gives CASSETGLDAETQYF.

V and J are TRBV11-1 and TRBJ2-1; perhaps TRBD1 as D (6 bases). The germline CDR1 and CDR2 sequences are SGHAT and FQDESV (reference sequence). Deletions cut 5 bases from V and 1 base from J, with 9 bases between. There are 14 residues in the CDR3. The CDR3 nucleotides are TGTGCCAGCAGCCGAGGGGGTTCCTACAATGAGCAGTTCTTC. As protein: CASSRGGSYNEQFF.

The rearrangement joins TRBV5-1 to TRBJ2-1; 11 positions agree with TRBD2. The CDR3 contains 15 residues. Per the germline V gene, CDR1 is SGHRS and CDR2 is YFSETQ. With 4 bases clipped from V and 3 bases from J, the junction kept 3 bases outside the gene matches. CDR3 in amino acids: CASSGGLADYNEQFF. The CDR3 nucleotides are TGCGCCAGCAGCGGGGGACTAGCGGACTACAATGAGCAGTTCTTC.